This T cell receptor (beta chain) was captured in a study of PD-L1 blockade in urothelial cancer. Whole-study context: Researchers found blood samples held a median of about 130,000 T cells.

Profiled with immunoSEQ multiplex PCR; TCRdb holds only in-frame clones, not every one. The table has over 45,000 clones, around nine tenths seen once. Germline CDR1 is MNHEY and CDR2 is SVGAGI. CDR3 length equals 15 residues. Trimming left V 6 bases short and J 9 bases short, with 21 bases between. Material: PBMCs, obtained around atezolizumab (anti-PD-L1) treatment. The TCR was taken from a man in his fifties or sixties with urothelial cancer. The chain employs TRBV6-5 and TRBJ1-5; perhaps TRBD1 as D (6 bases). Written as DNA, the CDR3 is TGTGCCAGCAGAAAGACCGGGACAACCATTGGGCCCCAGCATTTT. This gives the protein CASRKTGTTIGPQHF.